One and the same sample provided the 20 T cell receptor beta chains below, sequenced in a study of T cell changes during pregnancy in multiple sclerosis. Profiling relied on immunoSEQ multiplex PCR, and the TCRdb table lists in-frame clones only, not all of them. Here the sample spans 40,000 to 55,000 clones, approximately 92% being singletons. Sample: peripheral blood. These TCRs come from a female donor with multiple sclerosis, enrolled in a pregnancy study.

V gene TRBV10-1 combines with J gene TRBJ2-7; TRBD2 matches at 12 bases. Germline loops: CDR1 WNHNN, CDR2 SYGVQD (reference sequence). This CDR3 has 19 amino acids. V lost 4 bases and J lost 2; bases outside the gene matches: 15. DNA for the CDR3: TGCGCCAGCAGTGGATCTCACGCCGGGACTAGCGGGTCCCCCTACGAGCAGTACTTC. It yields the protein CASSGSHAGTSGSPYEQYF.

The rearrangement joins TRBV18 to TRBJ2-7; 7 nucleotides align to TRBD1. The CDR3 runs to 16 residues. Germline values: CDR1 KGHSH, CDR2 LQKENI. Trimming took 6 bases from V and 7 from J; bases not matched to a gene: 18. CDR3: CASSMILQGPLGEQYF. The CDR3 DNA is TGTGCCAGCTCCATGATACTACAGGGGCCCTTAGGGGAGCAGTACTTC.

The chain has TRBV27 and TRBJ1-5; D possibly corresponds to TRBD1 (5 bases). The germline CDR1 and CDR2 sequences are MNHEY and SMNVEV (reference sequence). The CDR3 totals 13 residues. The ends were cut back, 3 bases at V and 9 bases at J, with 12 bases in the middle. The CDR3 DNA reads as TGTGCCAGCAGTTTCGTCGGTGGGGGGCCCCAGCATTTT. Protein product: CASSFVGGGPQHF.

The chain couples TRBV9 to TRBJ2-7; 10 bases are shared with TRBD1. With V trimmed by 0 bases and J by 6 bases, 9 bases remained unmatched. This CDR3 is 16 amino acids long. Germline lookup yields CDR1 SGDLS and CDR2 YYNGEE. The CDR3 loop reads CASSVGLLGQGIEQYF. CDR3 bases: TGTGCCAGCAGCGTAGGGTTATTGGGACAGGGGATCGAGCAGTACTTC.

This chain uses TRBV18 with TRBJ1-2; no firm D call. V lost 4 bases, J lost 2 bases, and 8 bases lay in between. The length of the CDR3 is 13 residues. CDR1 and CDR2 from the germline V gene are KGHSH and LQKENI. The CDR3 DNA reads TGTGCCAGCTCACGGGGTACCAACTATGGCTACACCTTC. It specifies CASSRGTNYGYTF.

The V and J genes are TRBV6-5 and TRBJ1-1; the D gene is possibly TRBD1 (6 bases). The V gene's germline CDR1 is MNHEY and CDR2 SVGAGI. This CDR3 comprises 14 residues. With 2 bases removed from V and 4 bases from J, the gap between germline ends came to 11 bases. The DNA for the CDR3 is TGTGCCAGCAGTTACCAACAGGGTTCCACTGAAGCTTTCTTT. This gives the protein CASSYQQGSTEAFF.

V is TRBV5-4 and J is TRBJ2-6; TRBD1 matches 8 bases. The CDR3 spans 16 residues. Unmatched junction bases numbered 7, after V lost 3 bases and J lost 5 bases. CDR1 is SGHNT, CDR2 YYREEE, per germline (reference sequence). CDR3 in amino acids: CASSSWDRSRANVLTF. CDR3 nucleotides: TGTGCCAGCAGCTCCTGGGACAGGTCTCGGGCCAACGTCCTGACTTTC.

The rearrangement links TRBV10-3 to TRBJ1-5; possibly TRBD1 for D (5 bases). The CDR3 runs to 14 residues. V was trimmed by 0 bases and J by 8 bases, leaving 11 bases between them. CDR1 is ENHRY, CDR2 SYGVKD, per germline. CDR3: CAISESRGIEPQHF. CDR3 sequence (DNA): TGTGCCATCAGTGAGTCTAGGGGCATAGAGCCCCAGCATTTT.

This chain uses TRBV5-4 with TRBJ2-1, with TRBD1 matching 8 bases. Germline CDR1 and CDR2: SGHNT and YYREEE (reference sequence). After removal of 2 bases from V and 7 bases from J, the junction contained 8 bases not matched to a gene. This CDR3 is built from 15 residues. The CDR3 here is CASSLPTWTGNEQFF. In DNA, the CDR3 is TGTGCCAGCAGCTTACCCACCTGGACAGGGAATGAGCAGTTCTTC.

The chain employs TRBV28 and TRBJ1-1; no definite D call. The CDR3 is 14 residues long. V lost 3 bases and J lost 3, with 11 bases in between. Germline assignment: CDR1 MDHEN and CDR2 SYDVKM. In DNA form, the CDR3 reads TGTGCCAGCAGTTTCACGGGCCTCTACACTGAAGCTTTCTTT. Translating gives CASSFTGLYTEAFF. Complete variable domain (other parts from reference TRBV28 and TRBJ1-1): DVKVTQSSRYLVKRTGEKVFLECVQDMDHENMFWYRQDPGLGLRLIYFSYDVKMKEKGDIPEGYSVSREKKERFSLILESASTNQTSMYLCASSFTGLYTEAFFGQGTRLTVV.

This chain connects TRBV28 to TRBJ2-5; 8 positions match TRBD2. Looked up from germline, CDR1 is MDHEN and CDR2 is SYDVKM. The CDR3 is 14 amino acids. Trimming at V came to 6 bases and at J to 4 bases, leaving 7 bases not matched to a gene. The CDR3, as DNA: TGTGCCAGCAGCTTTAGCGGGATCGCAGAGACCCAGTACTTC. Its translation is CASSFSGIAETQYF.

The V call is TRBV9, the J call TRBJ1-2; no firm D call. Germline V CDR1 and CDR2: SGDLS, YYNGEE. The CDR3 has 12 residues. Trimming removed 1 base at V and 7 bases at J, with 8 bases between. The CDR3 sequence is CASSVTYGGYTF. DNA of the CDR3: TGTGCCAGCAGCGTAACGTACGGTGGCTACACCTTC.

This clone appeared a few times. The chain uses TRBV7-2 and TRBJ2-1, with 7 bases lining up with TRBD1. The CDR3 covers 13 residues. Germline assignment: CDR1 SGHTA and CDR2 FQGNSA. V lost 2 bases to trimming and J lost 6 bases; unmatched junction nucleotides: 1. CDR3 sequence (DNA): TGTGCCAGCAGCTTATGGGACAGCAATGAGCAGTTCTTC. It is translated as CASSLWDSNEQFF. The whole variable domain, remainder taken from reference TRBV7-2 and TRBJ2-1, is GAGVSQSPSNKVTEKGKDVELRCDPISGHTALYWYRQSLGQGLEFLIYFQGNSAPDKSGLPSDRFSAERTGGSVSTLTIQRTQQEDSAVYLCASSLWDSNEQFFGPGTRLTVL.

V and J are TRBV4-1 and TRBJ1-5; maybe TRBD1 (6 bases). The CDR3 covers 17 residues. V was trimmed by 4 bases and J by 7 bases, leaving 23 bases between them. From germline, CDR1 is MGHRA and CDR2 YSYEKL. DNA of the CDR3: TGCGCCAGCAGCCGCTCGGCCGGGCCGAGGGGGGAACAGCCCCAGCATTTT. It is translated as CASSRSAGPRGEQPQHF.

This sequence joins TRBV4-1 and TRBJ2-7; 9 bases map to TRBD1. V dropped 4 bases and J dropped 7; count of bases not matched to a gene: 5. The CDR3 is 13 residues long. CDR1 MGHRA and CDR2 YSYEKL come from the germline V gene. The CDR3 nucleotides are TGCGCCAGCAGCCTCGACAGGGGGGGGGAGCAGTACTTC. Translating gives CASSLDRGGEQYF.

J is TRBJ1-3 and V is TRBV28, with D hard to call. Deletions cut 2 bases from V and 0 bases from J, with 8 bases between. The CDR3 totals 15 residues. In germline, CDR1 is MDHEN, CDR2 SYDVKM. The CDR3: CASSLDLRSGNTIYF. Written as DNA, the CDR3 is TGTGCCAGCAGTTTAGACCTCCGCTCTGGAAACACCATATATTTT.

The chain uses TRBV7-3 and TRBJ1-1, with TRBD1 matching over 7 bases. With V trimmed by 0 bases and J by 8 bases, 3 bases remained unmatched. The CDR3 covers 13 residues. Germline assignment: CDR1 SGHTA and CDR2 FQGTGA. The CDR3 is CASSLTQGREAFF. CDR3 coding DNA: TGTGCCAGCAGCTTAACACAGGGGAGGGAAGCTTTCTTT.

This clone was found once. This chain connects TRBV4-1 to TRBJ1-3; the match to TRBD1 covers 9 bases. V shed 1 base and J 2 bases; nucleotides not matched to a gene: 0. Germline CDR1 is MGHRA and CDR2 is YSYEKL. This CDR3 contains 15 residues. The CDR3 coding sequence is TGCGCCAGCAGCCAAGGACAGGGGGCTGGAAACACCATATATTTT. Its translation: CASSQGQGAGNTIYF.

This chain links TRBV5-1 with TRBJ1-4; 10 bases line up with TRBD1. CDR3 length: 17 amino acids. Germline CDR1 reads SGHRS; CDR2 reads YFSETQ. The V and J ends lost 4 bases and 4 bases, in that order; junction bases with no gene match: 10. The CDR3 loop is CASSLGQGVVVNEKLFF. DNA for the CDR3: TGCGCCAGCAGCCTTGGACAGGGGGTGGTAGTTAATGAAAAACTGTTTTTT.

The chain joins TRBV19 to TRBJ1-1; 9 bases map to TRBD1. V gave up 5 bases and J gave up 0 bases; unmatched junction bases: 4. Germline V CDR1 and CDR2: LNHDA, SQIVND (reference sequence). This CDR3 is 15 amino acids long. The CDR3 reads CASSRDREMNTEAFF. The DNA for the CDR3 is TGTGCCAGTAGTCGGGACAGGGAGATGAACACTGAAGCTTTCTTT.